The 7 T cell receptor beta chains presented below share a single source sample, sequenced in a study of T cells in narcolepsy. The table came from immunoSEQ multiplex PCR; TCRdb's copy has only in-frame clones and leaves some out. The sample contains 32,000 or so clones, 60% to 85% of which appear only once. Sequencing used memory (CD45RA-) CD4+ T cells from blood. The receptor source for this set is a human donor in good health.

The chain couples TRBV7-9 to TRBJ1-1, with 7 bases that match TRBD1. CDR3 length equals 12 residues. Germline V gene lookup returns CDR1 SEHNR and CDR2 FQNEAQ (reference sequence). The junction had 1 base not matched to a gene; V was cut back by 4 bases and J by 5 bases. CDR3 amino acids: CASSSGGTEAFF. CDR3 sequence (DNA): TGTGCCAGCAGCTCAGGGGGGACTGAAGCTTTCTTT.

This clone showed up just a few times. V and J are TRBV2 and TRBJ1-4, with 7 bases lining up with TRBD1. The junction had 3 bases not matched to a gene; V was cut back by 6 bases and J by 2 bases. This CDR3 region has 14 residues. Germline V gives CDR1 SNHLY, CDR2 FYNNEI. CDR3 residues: CASSPTGTNEKLFF. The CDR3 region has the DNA TGTGCCAGCAGCCCGACAGGGACTAATGAAAAACTGTTTTTT.

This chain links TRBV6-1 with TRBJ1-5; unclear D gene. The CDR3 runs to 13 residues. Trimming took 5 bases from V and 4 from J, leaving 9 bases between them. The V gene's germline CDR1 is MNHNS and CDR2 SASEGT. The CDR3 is CASSYLLNQPQHF. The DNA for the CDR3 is TGTGCCAGCAGTTATCTGCTGAATCAGCCCCAGCATTTT.

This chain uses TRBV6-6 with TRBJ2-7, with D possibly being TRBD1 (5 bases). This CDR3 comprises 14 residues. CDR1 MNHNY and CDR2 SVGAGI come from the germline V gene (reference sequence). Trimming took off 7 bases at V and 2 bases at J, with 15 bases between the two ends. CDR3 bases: TGTGCCAGCACCGGACACACCCTCGCCTACGAGCAGTACTTC. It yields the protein CASTGHTLAYEQYF.

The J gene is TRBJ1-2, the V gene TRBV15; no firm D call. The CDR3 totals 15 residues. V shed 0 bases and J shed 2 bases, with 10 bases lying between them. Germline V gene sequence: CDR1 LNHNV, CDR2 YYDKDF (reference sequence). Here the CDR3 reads CATSRESRANYGYTF. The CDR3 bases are TGTGCCACCAGCAGAGAATCGAGGGCCAACTATGGCTACACCTTC.

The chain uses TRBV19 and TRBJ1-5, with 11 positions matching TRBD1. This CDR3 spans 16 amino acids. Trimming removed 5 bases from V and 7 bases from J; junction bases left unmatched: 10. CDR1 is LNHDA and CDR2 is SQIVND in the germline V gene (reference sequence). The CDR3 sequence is CASSPPSGQGVQPQHF. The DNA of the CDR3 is TGTGCCAGTAGTCCCCCTTCGGGACAGGGGGTACAGCCCCAGCATTTT.

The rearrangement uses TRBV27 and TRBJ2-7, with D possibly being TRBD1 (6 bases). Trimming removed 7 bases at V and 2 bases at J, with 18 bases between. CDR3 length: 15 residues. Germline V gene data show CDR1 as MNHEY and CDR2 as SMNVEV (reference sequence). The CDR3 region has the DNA TGTGCCAGCAACTCCCTGGGCCAGGGGCCCTACGAGCAGTACTTC. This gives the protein CASNSLGQGPYEQYF.